This paragraph covers one TCR beta chain sequence. What it recognizes is unknown. A much larger clonotype is one base distant, so this may be a read error. The sample comes from a study of T cells in Graves' hyperthyroidism and ophthalmopathy. Overall study findings and caveats: Separating ophthalmopathy from stable hyperthyroidism was achieved by a 13 V-J model. Also found in blood were most expanded thyroid clonotypes above 0.001. Before onset, ophthalmopathy was predicted by the model a median around 6.5 months earlier.

Regions amplified from RNA transcripts were the TCR beta CDR3 regions. The TCR CDR3 first-round RT-PCR relied on the HTBI primer set. Using its own MiXCR run on the multiplex PCR reads, TCRdb lists one record per CDR3 protein. Of some 400,000 distinct CDR3 sequences listed, roughly 14% are singletons. The ends lost 8 bases at V and 2 bases at J; junction bases unmatched: 10. Germline CDR1 KGHSH, CDR2 LQKENI. The CDR3 is 15 residues long. Diagnoses rested on clinical symptoms, serum thyroxine and TRAb, thyroid ultrasound and orbital computed tomography. Sequencing was performed on blood. The rearrangement joins TRBV18 to TRBJ2-3; 7 bases map to TRBD1. The sequence came from an older woman with Graves' hyperthyroidism. CDR3 in amino acids: CASARPTGYTDTQYF. CDR3 in DNA: TGTGCCAGCGCACGTCCGACAGGGTACACAGATACGCAGTATTTT.